This paragraph covers one T cell receptor beta chain sequence. This CDR3 comprises 15 residues. Trimming removed 4 bases at V and 2 bases at J, with 12 bases between. CDR1 is SGHNT and CDR2 is YYREEE in the germline V gene (reference sequence). Per the authors' pipeline: Amplification of reference gene primers provided the estimated nucleated cell counts. Sequencing was performed with immunoSEQ multiplex PCR; in TCRdb, only in-frame clones are kept and a portion is missing. V, J and clone size were drawn from that table, and D and trimming were deduced from the DNA. The sample has around 120,000 clones; about 87% are singletons. This sample was taken from a study of blood T cell repertoires in COVID-19.

This chain links TRBV5-4 with TRBJ2-2; tentative D call: TRBD2 (5 bases). Sequencing was performed on peripheral blood. The clonotype originates from an older woman with acute or convalescent COVID-19. CDR3 loop: CASSPRGINTGELFF. CDR3 in DNA: TGTGCCAGCAGCCCCAGAGGGATTAACACCGGGGAGCTGTTTTTT.